Detailed here is one T cell receptor beta chain. V gave up 1 base and J gave up 2 bases, with 8 bases separating them. The CDR3 consists of 14 residues. Germline V gives CDR1 MGHRA, CDR2 YSYEKL. This specimen comes from a study of OX40 agonist ivuxolimab in advanced cancers. This table comes from immunoSEQ multiplex PCR, and its TCRdb copy is limited to in-frame clones, with some not included. The table shows about 17,000 clones, with more than 75% occurring only once. The chain carries TRBV4-1 and TRBJ2-5, with no clear D. The sequenced sample was CD4+ or CD8+ T cells sorted from blood, obtained in a trial of the OX40 agonist ivuxolimab. The clonotype originates from an adult with an advanced solid tumor such as melanoma, head and neck, liver or kidney cancer. CDR3 loop: CASSQVGSQETQYF. The CDR3 region has the DNA TGCGCCAGCAGCCAAGTGGGCTCTCAAGAGACCCAGTACTTC.